Following are 15 T cell receptor beta chains from one sample sequenced in a study of blood T cells in healthy people across ages. A second PCR, run for about 7 to 11 cycles, used a sample-barcoded 5' primer plus a J-beta primer mix. TCRdb reprocessed the 5' RACE reads with MiXCR, giving one entry per CDR3 protein. The data contain 1.5 million to 2 million distinct CDR3 sequences, roughly a third of them singletons. Sequenced sample: blood. The source is a woman aged 25 to 39 in good health.

The chain uses TRBV4-1 and TRBJ2-7; no definite D call. The CDR3 length is 15 residues. V was shortened by 0 bases and J by 2 bases, with 11 bases between the two germline ends. CDR1 is MGHRA, CDR2 YSYEKL, per germline. CDR3: CASSQDLAAAYEQYF. DNA for the CDR3: TGCGCCAGCAGCCAAGATTTGGCGGCAGCCTACGAGCAGTACTTC.

This clonotype was recorded once. At one end the junction does not follow the germline gene, possibly because of a read error. The rearrangement joins TRBV4-2 to TRBJ2-3; perhaps TRBD2 as D (6 bases). CDR1 LGHNA and CDR2 YNFKEQ come from the germline V gene. The CDR3 has 16 amino acids. The CDR3 nucleotides are TGTACCAGCAGAGACTCACGGGGGAACCCCACAGATACGCAGTATTTT. Translation gives CTSRDSRGNPTDTQYF.

The chain recombines TRBV3-1 with TRBJ1-2; possibly TRBD1 for D (5 bases). The CDR3 sequence is 14 residues long. Trimming left V 4 bases short and J 8 bases short, with 17 bases between. Germline CDR1 LGHDT, CDR2 YNNKEL (reference sequence). CDR3 DNA sequence: TGTGCCAGCAGCCCGCTCGGCAGGGAGGGAGGCTACACCTTC. This codes for CASSPLGREGGYTF.

The chain couples TRBV3-1 to TRBJ2-1; a weak D match, TRBD1 (7 bases). V was trimmed by 2 bases and J by 12 bases, leaving 14 bases between them. Germline V gene lookup returns CDR1 LGHDT and CDR2 YNNKEL (reference sequence). There are 13 residues in the CDR3. CDR3 nucleotide sequence: TGTGCCAGCAGCCAACGGGGGACAGCCTCGCAGTTCTTC. This encodes CASSQRGTASQFF.

The V and J genes are TRBV10-3 and TRBJ2-7; 9 bases line up with TRBD1. Germline CDR1 and CDR2: ENHRY and SYGVKD. The CDR3 is made up of 14 amino acids. V lost 6 bases and J lost 3; bases outside the gene matches: 6. The CDR3 is CAIRPGQGDYEQYF. The CDR3 nucleotides read TGTGCCATCAGACCGGGACAGGGTGACTACGAGCAGTACTTC.

This clonotype has just a few counts. The chain combines TRBV20-1 with TRBJ2-3, with TRBD2 matching over 11 bases. Germline CDR1 is DFQATT and CDR2 is SNEGSKA (reference sequence). After removal of 0 bases from V and 2 bases from J, the junction contained 13 bases not matched to a gene. The CDR3 has 19 amino acids. The CDR3 is CSARDIAGGSPSDTDTQYF. The CDR3 DNA reads as TGCAGTGCTAGAGATATAGCGGGAGGGTCGCCCTCCGACACAGATACGCAGTATTTT.

This clonotype showed up just a few times. The chain employs TRBV20-1 and TRBJ2-1, with 7 nucleotides matching TRBD2. Germline lookup yields CDR1 DFQATT and CDR2 SNEGSKA (reference sequence). The CDR3 spans 14 residues. The trim removed 6 bases at V and 2 bases at J, leaving 7 bases unmatched. The chain's CDR3 is CSAPLAAAYNEQFF. CDR3 nucleotide sequence: TGCAGTGCGCCTCTAGCGGCAGCCTACAATGAGCAGTTCTTC.

The V and J genes are TRBV20-1 and TRBJ1-2; D is possibly TRBD1 (6 bases). This CDR3 has 14 amino acids. With 6 bases removed from V and 4 bases from J, the gap between germline ends came to 18 bases. Germline-derived CDR1 and CDR2 are DFQATT and SNEGSKA (reference sequence). The CDR3 is CSANHDRPLYGYTF. CDR3 DNA sequence: TGCAGTGCGAATCACGACAGGCCCCTCTATGGCTACACCTTC.

The J gene is TRBJ2-1, the V gene TRBV9; D might be TRBD2 (6 bases). V gave up 4 bases and J gave up 5 bases, with 22 bases separating them. The CDR3 sequence is 17 residues long. Germline CDR1 and CDR2: SGDLS and YYNGEE. DNA for the CDR3: TGTGCCAGCAGCTCACGCGGGGACCTCTTGGCTAACAATGAGCAGTTCTTC. Translating it yields CASSSRGDLLANNEQFF.

The V gene is TRBV5-1, the J gene TRBJ1-2; D uncertain. V gave up 7 bases and J gave up 1 base, with 8 bases separating them. Germline V lookup: CDR1 SGHRS, CDR2 YFSETQ. This CDR3 contains 12 residues. CDR3 region: CASAGINYGYTF. CDR3 DNA: TGCGCCAGCGCGGGCATTAACTATGGCTACACCTTC.

In the case of this clonotype: The CDR3 does not end in the conserved phenylalanine or tryptophan, so this is likely a read error. It is unclear where the CDR3 begins or ends on the DNA, so no DNA is shown, and the CDR3 is as TCRdb lists it. This rearrangement joins TRBV12-3 or TRBV12-4 to TRBJ2-1; the table's D call TRBD1 went unverified against the DNA. The CDR3 numbers 13 amino acids, ends counted. The CDR3 loop reads CASSTDRGYTFGS.

The chain couples TRBV15 to TRBJ2-3, with D possibly matching TRBD2 (5 bases). The V and J ends lost 3 bases and 4 bases respectively, with 11 bases between them. From germline, CDR1 is LNHNV and CDR2 YYDKDF (reference sequence). The CDR3 totals 14 residues. CDR3 residues: CATSSVGESDTQYF. CDR3 DNA sequence: TGTGCCACCAGCAGTGTTGGGGAGTCAGATACGCAGTATTTT. The full variable domain, rest sourced from reference TRBV15 and TRBJ2-3, is DAMVIQNPRYQVTQFGKPVTLSCSQTLNHNVMYWYQQKSSQAPKLLFHYYDKDFNNEADTPDNFQSRRPNTSFCFLDIRSPGLGDTAMYLCATSSVGESDTQYFGPGTRLTVL.

This clonotype appeared once. A much larger clone sits a single nucleotide away, making a read error possible. The chain recombines TRBV25-1 with TRBJ2-5, with D possibly being TRBD1 (7 bases). The CDR3 loop spans 14 amino acids. CDR1 MGHDK and CDR2 SYGVNS come from the germline V gene. In DNA, the CDR3 is TGTGCCAGCAGTGAATCAGGGGGGCAAGAGCCCCAGTACTTC. This sequence encodes CASSESGGQEPQYF.

This clonotype was seen a handful of times. The chain is built from TRBV7-9 and TRBJ2-7; 8 positions agree with TRBD2. Germline values: CDR1 SEHNR, CDR2 FQNEAQ (reference sequence). Trimming took 2 bases from V and 3 from J; bases not matched to a gene: 6. The CDR3 runs to 15 residues. CDR3 DNA sequence: TGTGCCAGCAGCTTAAGTCGGGGGGGAATCTACGAGCAGTACTTC. This sequence encodes CASSLSRGGIYEQYF.

The chain combines TRBV5-1 with TRBJ2-7, with unresolved D. The CDR3 sequence is 17 residues long. V dropped 0 bases and J dropped 1 base, with 17 bases sitting between them. Germline assignment: CDR1 SGHRS and CDR2 YFSETQ. For the CDR3, the DNA is TGCGCCAGCAGCTTGGTCCCTAGGAACGGGCAATCCTACGAGCAGTACTTC. It codes for CASSLVPRNGQSYEQYF.